What follows are 26 T cell receptor beta chains derived from one specimen sequenced in a study of cytomegalovirus exposure and HLA in healthy donors. Researchers ran the PCR with 60 Vbeta and 13 Jbeta primers. Data came from immunoSEQ multiplex PCR; TCRdb stores just in-frame clones and leaves some out. Counted here are around 94,000 clones, 50% to 70% occurring once; the ten biggest clones make up around 4.8%. The specimen sequenced was PBMCs. The receptors shown here come from a human donor in good health.

J is TRBJ2-5 and V is TRBV13, with a weak D call TRBD1 (5 bases). Germline-derived CDR1 and CDR2 are PRHDT and FYEKMQ (reference sequence). V was trimmed by 1 base and J by 2 bases, leaving 11 bases between them. The CDR3 is made up of 15 amino acids. The CDR3 spells CASSLDQGLQETQYF. CDR3 coding DNA: TGTGCCAGCAGCTTAGACCAGGGATTACAAGAGACCCAGTACTTC.

The genes are TRBV29-1 and TRBJ2-2, with D perhaps matching TRBD2 (6 bases). Germline V lookup: CDR1 SQVTM, CDR2 ANQGSEA. The CDR3 totals 14 residues. With 3 bases removed from V and 1 base from J, the gap between germline ends came to 9 bases. This chain's CDR3 is CSVDQGGNTGELFF. The CDR3 DNA sequence: TGCAGCGTTGATCAGGGAGGGAACACCGGGGAGCTGTTTTTT.

The chain employs TRBV7-6 and TRBJ2-1, with 11 nucleotides matching TRBD2. The CDR3 covers 16 residues. In germline, CDR1 is SGHVS, CDR2 FNYEAQ. Trimming cost V 5 bases and J 7 bases; bases outside gene matches: 10. The CDR3 is CASSPLSGRANNEQFF. For the CDR3, the DNA is TGTGCCAGCAGCCCCCTTAGCGGGAGGGCCAATAATGAGCAGTTCTTC.

J is TRBJ1-2 and V is TRBV5-1; 8 bases map to TRBD1. Germline CDR1 SGHRS, CDR2 YFSETQ. This CDR3 has 14 amino acids. The V gene end was trimmed by 2 bases and the J gene end by 5 bases; junction bases not matched to a gene: 5. The CDR3 loop reads CASSFPDREYGYTF. The DNA for the CDR3 is TGCGCCAGCAGCTTTCCGGACAGGGAGTATGGCTACACCTTC.

The chain has TRBV4-2 and TRBJ1-6; 9 positions agree with TRBD1. The CDR3 length is 17 residues. Germline CDR1 and CDR2: LGHNA and YNFKEQ. V was pared by 5 bases and J by 7 bases, with 12 bases of the junction left unmatched. CDR3 nucleotide sequence: TGTGCCAGCAGCAACCCTAGTGACAGGGGGGGAAATTCACCCCTCCACTTT. Protein product: CASSNPSDRGGNSPLHF.

V is TRBV28 and J is TRBJ2-7, with 9 positions matching TRBD2. CDR3 length: 14 amino acids. CDR1 and CDR2 (germline): MDHEN, SYDVKM. The V gene end was trimmed by 1 base and the J gene end by 7 bases; junction bases not matched to a gene: 5. The CDR3: CASSLFSGRYEQYF. As DNA, the CDR3 is TGTGCCAGCAGTTTATTTAGCGGGAGATATGAGCAGTACTTC.

The rearrangement joins TRBV2 to TRBJ1-1; D is undetermined. Germline loops: CDR1 SNHLY, CDR2 FYNNEI. V gave up 3 bases and J gave up 3 bases, with 14 bases separating them. The CDR3 consists of 15 residues. The CDR3 here is CASSDERSPHTEAFF. DNA of the CDR3: TGTGCCAGCAGTGATGAGAGGTCCCCTCACACTGAAGCTTTCTTT. The variable domain in full, completed from reference TRBV2 and TRBJ1-1, reads EPEVTQTPSHQVTQMGQEVILRCVPISNHLYFYWYRQILGQKVEFLVSFYNNEISEKSEIFDDQFSVERPDGSNFTLKIRSTKLEDSAMYFCASSDERSPHTEAFFGQGTRLTVV.

This clone has more than one count but fewer than ten. Written as DNA, the CDR3 is TGTGCCACCCTGGGGGGAGGGCCCCACAATGAGCAGTTCTTC. This gives the protein CATLGGGPHNEQFF. The genes are TRBV6-1 and TRBJ2-1, with 7 bases that match TRBD2. From germline, CDR1 is MNHNS and CDR2 SASEGT. This CDR3 is built from 14 residues. The trim removed 10 bases at V and 5 bases at J, leaving 11 bases unmatched.

This clone was counted a single time. The V call is TRBV5-1, the J call TRBJ2-3; TRBD1 matches at 7 bases. The germline V gene encodes CDR1 SGHRS and CDR2 YFSETQ. This CDR3 is 14 amino acids long. With V trimmed by 4 bases and J by 2 bases, 4 bases remained unmatched. Written as DNA, the CDR3 is TGCGCCAGCAGCGAGGGACAGCACACAGATACGCAGTATTTT. This translates into CASSEGQHTDTQYF.

The CDR3, as DNA: TGTGCCAGCAGCCCGAGGACAGGAACAGATACGCAGTATTTT. Translation: CASSPRTGTDTQYF. The rearrangement links TRBV4-2 to TRBJ2-3; the match to TRBD1 covers 7 bases. Germline V gene sequence: CDR1 LGHNA, CDR2 YNFKEQ. Trimming took 4 bases from V and 3 from J; bases not matched to a gene: 4. This CDR3 is built from 14 residues.

The chain carries TRBV5-1 and TRBJ2-5, with D tentatively TRBD1 (7 bases). The DNA end is more similar to TRBJ2-7, so the J call may be wrong. The CDR3 extends over 17 amino acids. Germline assignment: CDR1 SGHRS and CDR2 YFSETQ. The CDR3 region has the DNA TGCGCCAGCAGCTTGGCGGCGGGACAGCCGAACGTCTACGAGCAGTACTTC. Translation gives CASSLAAGQPNVYEQYF.

This sequence joins TRBV18 and TRBJ1-2, with a tentative D call TRBD1 (5 bases). The CDR3 covers 15 residues. Germline lookup yields CDR1 KGHSH and CDR2 LQKENI. Trimming removed 3 bases from V and 3 bases from J, with 14 bases in between. CDR3: CASSPDLDSHYGYTF. CDR3 DNA: TGTGCCAGCTCACCGGACCTCGACAGCCACTATGGCTACACCTTC.

This chain connects TRBV6-6 to TRBJ1-1; D uncertain. The length of the CDR3 is 13 residues. V was cut by 2 bases and J by 6 bases, with 10 bases left in between. Germline CDR1 MNHNY, CDR2 SVGAGI (reference sequence). The CDR3, as DNA: TGTGCCAGCAGTTACGTCGAGAGCGCTGAAGCTTTCTTT. Amino acid sequence: CASSYVESAEAFF.

The chain uses TRBV2 and TRBJ1-3; no clear D. The germline V gene has CDR1 SNHLY and CDR2 FYNNEI. This CDR3 spans 16 amino acids. V was pared by 5 bases and J by 0 bases, with 14 bases between. The CDR3 nucleotides are TGTGCCAGCAGTTCTACCCCCGGTAGCTCTGGAAACACCATATATTTT. As protein: CASSSTPGSSGNTIYF.

This clone was counted between two and nine times. J is TRBJ2-7 and V is TRBV19; D might be TRBD2 (5 bases). CDR1 LNHDA and CDR2 SQIVND come from the germline V gene (reference sequence). The CDR3 loop spans 14 amino acids. Deletions cut 4 bases from V and 7 bases from J, with 17 bases between. As DNA, the CDR3 is TGTGCCAGTAGTACTGCCCGAAATCCGGGAGAGCAGTACTTC. Its protein product is CASSTARNPGEQYF.

This clone was observed a few times. The V and J genes are TRBV10-2 and TRBJ2-2; weak D call: TRBD2 (6 bases). The V gene's germline CDR1 is WSHSY and CDR2 SAAADI. The CDR3 totals 15 residues. V lost 6 bases and J lost 2, with 13 bases in between. The CDR3 is CASSGSGANTGELFF. The CDR3 nucleotides read TGCGCCAGCAGCGGGAGTGGGGCAAACACCGGGGAGCTGTTTTTT.

This clone was observed a handful of times. This chain joins TRBV5-4 and TRBJ1-1; a possible D gene is TRBD1 (6 bases). Between the trimmed V and J ends, which lost 9 bases and 1 base, there was a span of 13 bases. CDR3 size: 13 residues. Germline V CDR1 and CDR2: SGHNT, YYREEE (reference sequence). CDR3 in amino acids: CAMGGPSNTEAFF. In DNA, the CDR3 is TGTGCCATGGGGGGGCCCTCGAACACTGAAGCTTTCTTT. The full variable domain, its missing parts supplied by reference TRBV5-4 and TRBJ1-1, is ETGVTQSPTHLIKTRGQQVTLRCSSQSGHNTVSWYQQALGQGPQFIFQYYREEENGRGNFPPRFSGLQFPNYSSELNVNALELDDSALYLCAMGGPSNTEAFFGQGTRLTVV.

The chain links TRBV4-1 to TRBJ1-5; possibly TRBD1 for D (6 bases). The CDR3 has 17 residues. Germline CDR1 and CDR2: MGHRA and YSYEKL. V gave up 3 bases and J gave up 0 bases, with 15 bases separating them. The CDR3 spells CASSQGPTGNSNQPQHF. The CDR3 DNA follows: TGCGCCAGCAGCCAGGGCCCGACAGGAAATAGCAATCAGCCCCAGCATTTT.

V and J are TRBV19 and TRBJ1-5, with D uncertain. CDR1 is LNHDA, CDR2 SQIVND, per germline (reference sequence). This CDR3 has 15 amino acids. Trimming removed 3 bases at V and 3 bases at J, with 12 bases between. CDR3: CASSIVNSNNQPQHF. The CDR3 DNA sequence: TGTGCCAGTAGTATTGTTAACAGTAACAATCAGCCCCAGCATTTT. Full variable domain (rest looked up from reference TRBV19 and TRBJ1-5): DGGITQSPKYLFRKEGQNVTLSCEQNLNHDAMYWYRQDPGQGLRLIYYSQIVNDFQKGDIAEGYSVSREKKESFPLTVTSAQKNPTAFYLCASSIVNSNNQPQHFGDGTRLSIL.

The chain employs TRBV10-1 and TRBJ1-5; 7 bases match TRBD1. The CDR3 runs 14 residues. Germline CDR1 is WNHNN and CDR2 is SYGVQD (reference sequence). V trimming: 0 bases; J trimming: 6 bases; junction bases outside the gene matches: 2. The CDR3 bases are TGCGCCAGCAGTGAGTCCCCAGGGGGTCAGCCCCAGCATTTT. This sequence encodes CASSESPGGQPQHF.

In regard to this clone: In the same sample, other DNA sequences code for this CDR3. The chain uses TRBV27 and TRBJ1-5; D is uncertain. This CDR3 comprises 13 residues. V was trimmed by 3 bases and J by 5 bases, leaving 8 bases between them. Germline CDR1 reads MNHEY; CDR2 reads SMNVEV (reference sequence). As DNA, the CDR3 is TGTGCCAGCAGTTTGACCGGGTATCAGCCCCAGCATTTT. This gives the protein CASSLTGYQPQHF.

This chain links TRBV5-1 with TRBJ2-3, with D possibly being TRBD2 (5 bases). Germline V gene data show CDR1 as SGHRS and CDR2 as YFSETQ. V lost 0 bases and J 4 bases, leaving 12 bases between the germline ends. CDR3 length: 15 residues. In DNA form, the CDR3 reads TGCGCCAGCAGCTTGGAGGTCTCCGGGGCAGATACGCAGTATTTT. This sequence encodes CASSLEVSGADTQYF.

This chain links TRBV6-1 with TRBJ2-5, with 7 bases aligning to TRBD1. V dropped 3 bases and J dropped 4; count of bases not matched to a gene: 5. The CDR3 length is 14 residues. Germline V gene data show CDR1 as MNHNS and CDR2 as SASEGT. CDR3 in amino acids: CASSDRTGRETQYF. Written as DNA, the CDR3 is TGTGCCAGCAGTGACAGGACAGGACGAGAGACCCAGTACTTC.

This clone was recorded a few times. The chain employs TRBV4-2 and TRBJ1-1; tentatively, D is TRBD1 (5 bases). Trimming pared 0 bases from V and 4 bases from J, leaving 9 bases between. CDR1 LGHNA and CDR2 YNFKEQ come from the germline V gene. The CDR3 runs to 14 residues. The CDR3, as DNA: TGTGCCAGCAGCCAAGATCAGGGTTCCACTGAAGCTTTCTTT. This sequence encodes CASSQDQGSTEAFF.

In this sample, this clone turned up a few times. V and J are TRBV7-2 and TRBJ2-1; 8 nucleotides align to TRBD2. The CDR3 extends over 15 amino acids. The germline CDR1 and CDR2 sequences are SGHTA and FQGNSA. CDR3 in DNA: TGTGCAAGCCGGGAGGGAGGGGGATCCTACAATGAGCAGTTCTTC. Protein product: CASREGGGSYNEQFF.

This rearrangement joins TRBV10-1 to TRBJ2-1; D gene uncertain. Germline V lookup: CDR1 WNHNN, CDR2 SYGVQD (reference sequence). The V end lost 3 bases, the J end lost 4 bases, and 7 bases lay between the germline ends. This CDR3 region has 13 residues. CDR3 region: CASSDSLYNEQFF. The CDR3 DNA reads TGCGCCAGCAGTGATTCCTTATACAATGAGCAGTTCTTC.